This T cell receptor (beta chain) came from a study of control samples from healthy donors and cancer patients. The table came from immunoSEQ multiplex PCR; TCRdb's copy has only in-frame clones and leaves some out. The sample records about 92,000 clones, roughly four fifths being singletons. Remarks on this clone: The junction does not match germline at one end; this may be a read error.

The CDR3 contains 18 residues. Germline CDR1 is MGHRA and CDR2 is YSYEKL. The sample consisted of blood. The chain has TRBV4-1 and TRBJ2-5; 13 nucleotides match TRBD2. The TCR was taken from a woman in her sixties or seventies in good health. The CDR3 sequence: CASSQETGTSGNQGTQYF. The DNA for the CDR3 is TGCGCCAGCAGCCAAGAAACCGGGACTAGCGGGAATCAAGGGACCCAGTACTTC.